This T cell receptor beta chain comes out of a study of blood T cell repertoires in COVID-19 (dated by TCRdb to 2018 to 2020). Looking at the study overall: The collaborator samples originated in the United States, Italy and Spain and spanned the acute and convalescent phases of COVID-19. The material from the prospective study consisted of cDNA or gDNA derived from T cells, B-cell-depleted T cells, or PBMCs. Subjects who had been exposed to COVID-19, were actively infected with it, or had recovered from it provided the deeply sampled blood TCRbeta repertoires that made up the dataset. A freely available public database, intended as a resource for researchers studying the immune response to SARS-CoV-2, is where the repertoires were released. The samples were drawn from two sources: the first 160 participants of the ongoing ImmuneRACE study, and 950 to 1,500 subjects contributed by 6 global collaborators. Nearly every sample came with metadata listing a de-identified subject ID, COVID-19 status, age in years and sex. Where available, HLA class I and class II types were obtained from metadata supplied by the sample provider rather than from assay-based typing. What the authors observed across the whole study: How much clinical and demographic metadata was included differed by source and by participant, and the metadata was provided uncurated.

The CDR3 covers 17 residues, taking in both the cysteine and the phenylalanine. Only the CDR3 part of the read is kept: 51 bases, read in frame from the first base. Trimming at the junction amounts to 0 bases on V and 4 bases on J, and the germline ends lie 20 bases apart. CDR1 and CDR2 were assigned from the germline V gene as SGHRS and YFSETQ. Comment on this clone: There is no known antigen for this receptor. No much larger clone is present one base from it, and per-base qualities are unavailable.

Another Seattle source contributed samples from volunteer blood donors who had recovered from COVID-19. The collaborating institutions used their own protocols to collect whole blood in K2EDTA tubes. For TCRbeta analysis, collaborators shipped samples in one of three forms: frozen whole blood, isolated PBMCs, or DNA extracted from either of those sample types. TCRbeta CDR3 regions were amplified from genomic DNA using the immunoSEQ Assay, a bias-controlled multiplex PCR. The study's own analysis went as follows. Within the assay, amplification of reference gene primers was used to estimate how many nucleated cells each sample contained. To quantify the absolute abundance of each unique TCRbeta CDR3 rearrangement, sequence reads were collapsed and filtered. Productive Simpson clonality was computed per sample as the square root of Simpson's diversity index over productive rearrangements. The source is immuneACCESS, and TCRdb retained only in-frame sequences with V and J called. Part of the clones is not carried over; for the studies checked, unresolved V genes explain less than half of this, and the remainder is unexplained. V and J calls and clone size are copied from that table; D and trimming were computed from the DNA. In all, the sample holds fewer than 300,000 clones, and roughly 90% of those were seen once. Less than 5% of the sample rests with the top ten.

The sequence derives from a man aged 60 to 69 who had recovered from COVID-19. The chain couples TRBV5-1 to TRBJ2-7, and possibly TRBD2, on 6 matching bases. Sequenced input: peripheral blood. The CDR3 region reads CASSLAPPTAGIYEQYF. The bases are TGCGCCAGCAGCTTGGCCCCCCCGACGGCGGGGATTTACGAGCAGTACTTC.